Here is one T cell receptor beta chain with its context. Its antigen target is currently unknown. Nothing much larger sits one base from this clone, and base qualities are not available. The sample comes from a study of blood T cell repertoires in COVID-19 (dated by TCRdb to the early 2020s). As for the study more broadly: Samples from collaborators originated in the United States, Italy and Spain and spanned both the acute and convalescent phases of COVID-19. The material from the prospective study consisted of cDNA or gDNA derived from T cells, B-cell-depleted T cells, or PBMCs. The dataset comprised deeply sampled blood TCRbeta repertoires from subjects exposed to, actively infected with, or recovered from COVID-19. The repertoires were made available in a free public database intended to serve as a resource for research on the immune response to SARS-CoV-2. Samples came from the ongoing ImmuneRACE study (first 160 participants) plus 1,254 subjects from 6 global collaborators. Sample metadata almost always included a de-identified subject ID, COVID-19 status, age in years and sex. HLA class I and class II types, where available, came from metadata supplied by the sample provider rather than from assay-based typing. Summary of the overall study and its limitations: The amount of clinical and demographic metadata varied by source and participant and was provided uncurated.

Whole blood was collected in K2EDTA tubes by collaborating institutions according to the institutions' own protocols. For TCRbeta analysis, collaborator samples were shipped as frozen whole blood, as isolated PBMCs, or as DNA extracted from either sample type. V ends up 6 bases short and J 4 bases short, with an unmatched junction base count of 9. The CDR3 holds 15 amino acids from the cysteine to the phenylalanine. Only CDR3 DNA remains: 45 bases, in frame from the first base. CDR1 and CDR2, per the germline V gene (reference sequence), are WNHNN and SYGVQD. TCRbeta CDR3 regions were amplified from genomic DNA using the immunoSEQ Assay, a bias-controlled multiplex PCR. The authors' pipeline ran thus. The number of nucleated cells in each sample was estimated from the amplification of reference gene primers within the assay. To quantify the absolute abundance of each unique TCRbeta CDR3 rearrangement, sequence reads were collapsed and filtered. For each sample, productive Simpson clonality was calculated as the square root of Simpson's diversity index over productive rearrangements. Here the immuneACCESS table is served through TCRdb, limited to in-frame sequences with V and J called. Missing clones are a known gap in these copies; in checked studies unresolved V genes cover under half, and the rest lacks a known reason. Clonal size and the V and J genes are those of that table, whereas D and trimming came from the DNA. The sample yields about 110,000 clones; around four fifths were counted once. The top ten clones comprise about 15% of the sample.

The origin of this receptor is a woman aged 60 to 75 with acute or convalescent COVID-19. The chain is encoded by TRBV10-1 joined to TRBJ1-5; 7 bases in the middle match TRBD1. Sequenced material: peripheral blood. The bases read TGCGCCAGCAGCCGCAACGACAGGGAGAATCAGCCCCAGCATTTT. Translation gives CASSRNDRENQPQHF.